This T cell receptor beta chain was captured in a study of blood T cell repertoires in COVID-19. At the level of the study: The United States, Italy and Spain supplied acute and convalescent COVID-19 samples. In each case, the material was cDNA or gDNA derived from T cells, B-cell-depleted T cells, or PBMCs.

TCRdb's copy holds only in-frame clones and misses some; the assay was immunoSEQ multiplex PCR. The data hold roughly 81,000 clones, with 70% to 90% observed a single time. V gave up 7 bases and J gave up 2 bases, with 9 bases separating them. Looked up from germline, CDR1 is KGHDR and CDR2 is SFDVKD. This CDR3 has 13 amino acids. This clone was counted a single time. Sequenced: peripheral blood. The chain recombines TRBV24-1 with TRBJ2-3; TRBD2 might be the D (5 bases). This TCR was recovered from a man aged 65 to 85 with active or convalescent COVID-19. The CDR3 region is CATRDSHTDTQYF. The CDR3 DNA reads as TGTGCCACCAGGGACTCGCACACAGATACGCAGTATTTT.